The T cell receptor (beta chain) described here comes from a study of blood T cell repertoires in COVID-19 (dated by TCRdb to about 2020). Looking at the study overall: The collaborator samples originated in the United States, Italy and Spain and spanned the acute and convalescent phases of COVID-19. The material from the prospective study consisted of cDNA or gDNA derived from T cells, B-cell-depleted T cells, or PBMCs. The dataset comprised deeply sampled blood TCRbeta repertoires from subjects exposed to, actively infected with, or recovered from COVID-19. A freely available public database, intended as a resource for researchers studying the immune response to SARS-CoV-2, is where the repertoires were released. The samples were drawn from two sources: the first 160 participants of the ongoing ImmuneRACE study, and over 1,000 subjects contributed by 6 global collaborators. Sample metadata almost always included a de-identified subject ID, COVID-19 status, age in years and sex. Where available, HLA class I and class II types were taken from metadata supplied by the sample provider and were not determined by assay-based typing.

What the study reported, not specific to this receptor: Clinical and demographic metadata were provided uncurated, with the amount varying by source and participant.

TCRbeta CDR3 regions were amplified from genomic DNA by means of the immunoSEQ Assay, a bias-controlled multiplex PCR. The original methods were these. The number of nucleated cells in each sample was estimated by amplification of reference gene primers within the assay. Sequence reads were collapsed and filtered to measure the absolute abundance of every unique TCRbeta CDR3 rearrangement. For each sample, productive Simpson clonality was calculated as the square root of Simpson's diversity index over productive rearrangements. The source is immuneACCESS, and TCRdb retained only in-frame sequences with V and J called. Part of the clones is not carried over; for the studies checked, unresolved V genes explain less than half of this, and the remainder is unexplained. The DNA was the basis for D and trimming; V, J and clone size are from that table. Across this sample there are roughly 87,000 clones, with around 75% seen only once. The top ten hold about 4.2% of the sample.

The collaborating institutions used their own protocols to collect whole blood in K2EDTA tubes. For TCRbeta analysis, collaborator samples were shipped as frozen whole blood, as isolated PBMCs, or as DNA extracted from either sample type. Note on this clone: Its antigen is currently not known. The sample holds no much larger clone one base away, and base qualities are not on file.

The specimen sequenced was peripheral blood. This sequence was found in a woman aged 45 to 65 with acute or convalescent COVID-19.

The nucleotide sequence is given as TGTGCCAGCAGCTCACGGGGGATACCCGACACAGATACGCAGTATTTT. It specifies CASSSRGIPDTDTQYF. The chain employs TRBV7-9 and TRBJ2-3; TRBD2 is possibly the D segment (6 matching bases). Counted from cysteine to phenylalanine, this CDR3 has 16 amino acids. The only DNA kept is the CDR3, 48 bases in frame from the first base. The germline V gene (reference sequence) yields SEHNR for CDR1 and FQNEAQ for CDR2. Trimming costs V 4 bases and J 2 bases, and their ends lie 16 bases apart.